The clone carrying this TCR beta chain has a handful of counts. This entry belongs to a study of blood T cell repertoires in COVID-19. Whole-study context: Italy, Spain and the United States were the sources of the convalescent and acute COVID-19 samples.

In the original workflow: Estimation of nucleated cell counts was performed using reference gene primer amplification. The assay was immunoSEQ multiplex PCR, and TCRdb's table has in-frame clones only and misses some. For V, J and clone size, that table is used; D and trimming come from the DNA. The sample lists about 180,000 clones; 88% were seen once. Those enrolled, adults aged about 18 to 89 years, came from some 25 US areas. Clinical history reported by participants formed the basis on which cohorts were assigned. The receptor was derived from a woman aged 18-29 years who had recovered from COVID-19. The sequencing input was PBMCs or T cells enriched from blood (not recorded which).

Here the CDR3 DNA reads TGCGCCAGCAGCCCGCCCCAGGGGGGTACTGAAAAACTGTTTTTT. Translation gives CASSPPQGGTEKLFF. The rearrangement links TRBV4-1 to TRBJ1-4; 7 bases map to TRBD1. The CDR3 contains 15 residues. The germline V gene encodes CDR1 MGHRA and CDR2 YSYEKL. V dropped 4 bases and J dropped 7; count of bases not matched to a gene: 9.